This entry lists 11 T cell receptor beta chains sequenced from one sample in a study of shared clonotypes between healthy human individuals. TCRdb's table, derived via immunoSEQ multiplex PCR, lists solely in-frame clones and lacks some. This sample has about 1,500,000 clones; over 95% occur once, and the top ten carry over 1%. The sequencing input was naive CD4+ T cells sorted from blood. Described subset: CD45RA+ positively selected. The source is a man aged 25 to 40 in good health.

This chain links TRBV27 with TRBJ2-1; 8 bases are shared with TRBD2. Per germline, CDR1 MNHEY and CDR2 SMNVEV (reference sequence). There are 15 residues in the CDR3. Trimming removed 3 bases from V and 7 bases from J; junction bases left unmatched: 8. The CDR3 loop is CASSFSGTSGNEQFF. Written as DNA, the CDR3 is TGTGCCAGCAGTTTCAGCGGGACTAGTGGGAATGAGCAGTTCTTC.

DNA of the CDR3: TGTGCCAGCAGCTTGTGGTGGGGTATAAGCAATCAGCCCCAGCATTTT. This encodes CASSLWWGISNQPQHF. The genes are TRBV5-6 and TRBJ1-5; D unclear. This CDR3 has 16 amino acids. The V and J ends lost 1 base and 1 base respectively, with 12 bases between them. The germline gives CDR1 SGHDT, CDR2 YYEEEE. The full variable domain, its missing parts supplied by reference TRBV5-6 and TRBJ1-5, is DAGVTQSPTHLIKTRGQQVTLRCSPKSGHDTVSWYQQALGQGPQFIFQYYEEEERQRGNFPDRFSGHQFPNYSSELNVNALLLGDSALYLCASSLWWGISNQPQHFGDGTRLSIL.

This chain uses TRBV7-8 with TRBJ2-2; 9 nucleotides match TRBD2. V dropped 6 bases and J dropped 6; count of bases not matched to a gene: 5. This CDR3 is 14 amino acids long. Germline V CDR1 and CDR2: SGHVS, FQNEAQ. The CDR3 DNA is TGTGCCAGCAGAGAGGGACTAGCACCCGGGGAGCTGTTTTTT. Residues: CASREGLAPGELFF.

The J gene is TRBJ2-3, the V gene TRBV5-4; 8 bases are a match to TRBD2. V lost 4 bases to trimming and J lost 6 bases; unmatched junction nucleotides: 4. CDR3 length equals 13 residues. Germline-derived CDR1 and CDR2 are SGHNT and YYREEE (reference sequence). Written as DNA, the CDR3 is TGTGCCAGCAGCGGGGGCGGGGGGGATACGCAGTATTTT. Amino acids: CASSGGGGDTQYF.

This chain joins TRBV27 and TRBJ1-1; D gene uncertain. In germline, CDR1 is MNHEY, CDR2 SMNVEV (reference sequence). The ends were cut back, 3 bases at V and 4 bases at J, with 12 bases in the middle. The CDR3 spans 14 residues. The DNA of the CDR3 is TGTGCCAGCAGTTTCCGGGGAGGTGTCACTGAAGCTTTCTTT. Translation gives CASSFRGGVTEAFF.

The chain uses TRBV7-9 and TRBJ2-7, with a possible D match to TRBD1 (6 bases). This CDR3 region has 15 residues. Trimming left V 4 bases short and J 0 bases short, with 13 bases between. Germline CDR1 reads SEHNR; CDR2 reads FQNEAQ (reference sequence). The CDR3: CASSYDGTPSYEQYF. The CDR3 bases are TGTGCCAGCAGCTATGACGGGACACCCTCCTACGAGCAGTACTTC.

J is TRBJ2-7 and V is TRBV9; weak D call: TRBD2 (6 bases). Trimming removed 2 bases at V and 8 bases at J, with 23 bases between. Germline CDR1 and CDR2: SGDLS and YYNGEE. The length of the CDR3 is 16 residues. The CDR3 is CASSVGGDAYPLQQYF. CDR3 sequence (DNA): TGTGCCAGCAGCGTGGGGGGTGACGCGTACCCACTCCAGCAGTACTTC.

CDR3 sequence reads: CASSTHALGSSYEQYF. The CDR3 DNA reads TGTGCCAGCAGCACCCACGCCCTGGGGAGCTCCTACGAGCAGTACTTC. The chain is built from TRBV11-2 and TRBJ2-7, with D possibly TRBD2 on 5 matching bases. The germline V and J ends were trimmed by 5 bases and 0 bases, with 17 bases remaining between them. In germline, CDR1 is SGHAT, CDR2 FQNNGV. The CDR3 length is 16 residues. The entire variable domain, with the rest obtained from reference TRBV11-2 and TRBJ2-7, is as follows: EAGVAQSPRYKIIEKRQSVAFWCNPISGHATLYWYQQILGQGPKLLIQFQNNGVVDDSQLPKDRFSAERLKGVDSTLKIQPAKLEDSAVYLCASSTHALGSSYEQYFGPGTRLTVT.

This rearrangement joins TRBV11-2 to TRBJ2-3, with 7 bases identical to TRBD2. This CDR3 has 12 residues. V trimming: 5 bases; J trimming: 10 bases; junction bases outside the gene matches: 6. Germline V gives CDR1 SGHAT, CDR2 FQNNGV. CDR3 nucleotide sequence: TGTGCCAGCAGCAACGGACTAGGACCGCAGTATTTT. This codes for CASSNGLGPQYF.

This sequence joins TRBV9 and TRBJ1-4; TRBD1 is a possible D gene (6 bases). The length of the CDR3 is 15 residues. V was clipped by 3 bases and J by 8 bases, with 17 bases between them. The germline V gene encodes CDR1 SGDLS and CDR2 YYNGEE. DNA of the CDR3: TGTGCCAGCAGCGGAGGGGGGATGAATAACGAAAAACTGTTTTTT. It codes for CASSGGGMNNEKLFF.

The chain employs TRBV7-2 and TRBJ2-2; 10 bases line up with TRBD2. This CDR3 is 15 amino acids long. The germline CDR1 and CDR2 sequences are SGHTA and FQGNSA. V was pared by 6 bases and J by 5 bases, with 6 bases of the junction left unmatched. The CDR3 nucleotides are TGTGCCAGCAGATCTAGCGGGAGAGGGACCGGGGAGCTGTTTTTT. It specifies CASRSSGRGTGELFF.